These 12 T cell receptor beta chains were sequenced from one sample in a study of blood T cell repertoires in COVID-19. TCRdb keeps only in-frame clones here, not all; method: immunoSEQ multiplex PCR. The data hold 260,000 or so clones, with approximately 87% observed a single time. Material: peripheral blood. The receptors stem from a human donor in a cohort sampled during active COVID-19.

J is TRBJ2-5 and V is TRBV7-9; no reliable D call. V gave up 5 bases and J gave up 2 bases, with 9 bases separating them. Germline CDR1 is SEHNR and CDR2 is FQNEAQ (reference sequence). The CDR3 covers 13 residues. CDR3 in amino acids: CASSRHIQETQYF. DNA for the CDR3: TGTGCCAGCAGCCGACATATACAAGAGACCCAGTACTTC.

The chain employs TRBV23-1 and TRBJ1-1; 9 nucleotides align to TRBD1. TRBV23-1 is an ORF, with its function uncertain. V trimming: 4 bases; J trimming: 5 bases; junction bases outside the gene matches: 5. The CDR3 contains 14 residues. The CDR3 spells CASSRGDRATEAFF. The CDR3 region has the DNA TGCGCCAGCAGTCGAGGGGACAGGGCGACTGAAGCTTTCTTT.

This chain links TRBV19 with TRBJ1-2, with D maybe TRBD1 (5 bases). The germline V gene encodes CDR1 LNHDA and CDR2 SQIVND (reference sequence). This CDR3 region has 14 residues. Trimming took off 7 bases at V and 7 bases at J, with 19 bases between the two ends. The CDR3 region is CASTSMGQGSGYTF. CDR3 coding DNA: TGTGCCAGTACCTCCATGGGGCAGGGTAGTGGCTACACCTTC.

This clone was seen ten or more times. CDR3 sequence: CASSEVRGGYNEQFF. CDR3 DNA: TGTGCCAGCTCCGAAGTGCGGGGGGGCTACAATGAGCAGTTCTTC. The chain joins TRBV14 to TRBJ2-1, with 9 positions matching TRBD2. Trimming took 8 bases from V and 3 from J; bases not matched to a gene: 8. The CDR3 runs to 15 residues. Germline assignment: CDR1 SGHDN and CDR2 FVKESK. The variable domain in full, with the rest retrieved from reference TRBV14 and TRBJ2-1, is EAGVTQFPSHSVIEKGQTVTLRCDPISGHDNLYWYRRVMGKEIKFLLHFVKESKQDESGMPNNRFLAERTGGTYSTLKVQPAELEDSGVYFCASSEVRGGYNEQFFGPGTRLTVL.

The gene calls are TRBV5-4 and TRBJ1-1, with 7 positions matching TRBD1. CDR3 length equals 14 residues. CDR1 is SGHNT and CDR2 is YYREEE in the germline V gene (reference sequence). The ends lost 0 bases at V and 5 bases at J; junction bases unmatched: 4. The CDR3 DNA reads as TGTGCCAGCAGCTTGGCAGGGGGAAGGACTGAAGCTTTCTTT. It encodes CASSLAGGRTEAFF.

V usage is TRBV11-2 and J usage is TRBJ2-7, with TRBD2 identical over 11 bases. Germline values: CDR1 SGHAT, CDR2 FQNNGV. CDR3 size: 17 residues. The junction had 12 bases not matched to a gene; V was cut back by 5 bases and J by 3 bases. CDR3 region: CASSGRGSLAGGYEQYF. DNA of the CDR3: TGTGCCAGCAGCGGAAGGGGTAGTCTAGCGGGAGGCTACGAGCAGTACTTC. Full variable domain (outside the CDR3, taken from reference TRBV11-2 and TRBJ2-7): EAGVAQSPRYKIIEKRQSVAFWCNPISGHATLYWYQQILGQGPKLLIQFQNNGVVDDSQLPKDRFSAERLKGVDSTLKIQPAKLEDSAVYLCASSGRGSLAGGYEQYFGPGTRLTVT.

The CDR3 coding sequence is TGCGCCAGCAGCCCCCAGCCACCACAGGCTTTCTTT. Translated: CASSPQPPQAFF. The V and J genes are TRBV5-1 and TRBJ1-1; the D is unclear. Per germline, CDR1 SGHRS and CDR2 YFSETQ. The V end was cut by 4 bases, the J end by 11 bases, with 15 bases between. This CDR3 has 12 amino acids.

The genes are TRBV19 and TRBJ1-5; D call uncertain. Germline V gives CDR1 LNHDA, CDR2 SQIVND (reference sequence). Trimming took off 7 bases at V and 3 bases at J, with 16 bases between the two ends. This CDR3 spans 15 amino acids. CDR3 DNA sequence: TGTGCCAGTACCATATTCGGAGTCTCCAATCAGCCCCAGCATTTT. Amino acid sequence: CASTIFGVSNQPQHF.

This rearrangement joins TRBV5-6 to TRBJ2-5; the D gene is possibly TRBD1 (5 bases). The CDR3 has 13 residues. CDR1 is SGHDT and CDR2 is YYEEEE in the germline V gene. Trimming took off 3 bases at V and 5 bases at J, with 11 bases between the two ends. This CDR3 reads CASSYGQAETQYF. The CDR3 bases are TGTGCCAGCAGCTACGGACAAGCGGAGACCCAGTACTTC.

The gene calls are TRBV5-1 and TRBJ2-2; TRBD2 is a possible D gene (6 bases). Germline assignment: CDR1 SGHRS and CDR2 YFSETQ. V lost 6 bases and J lost 7, with 13 bases in between. The CDR3 contains 13 residues. For the CDR3, the DNA is TGCGCCAGCACTAGCGATGCGGGCGGGGAGCTGTTTTTT. Encoded protein: CASTSDAGGELFF.

DNA for the CDR3: TGCGCCAGCAGTGAGTCGACGGGGTCGCCCACAATTCAGCCCCAGCATTTT. This encodes CASSESTGSPTIQPQHF. V and J are TRBV10-2 and TRBJ1-5, with unresolved D. Germline V gene lookup returns CDR1 WSHSY and CDR2 SAAADI. With 0 bases removed from V and 6 bases from J, the gap between germline ends came to 18 bases. This CDR3 is 17 amino acids long.

The V gene is TRBV18, the J gene TRBJ2-1, with 9 bases identical to TRBD1. This CDR3 has 14 residues. V trimming: 8 bases; J trimming: 7 bases; junction bases outside the gene matches: 9. Germline V gene data show CDR1 as KGHSH and CDR2 as LQKENI. CDR3 sequence reads: CASTRDRAKNEQFF. The CDR3 nucleotides are TGTGCCAGCACCCGGGACAGGGCTAAAAATGAGCAGTTCTTC.